The 20 T cell receptor beta chains given below trace back to one sample, sequenced in a study of glioma-infiltrating T cells after dendritic cell vaccination. Profiled with immunoSEQ multiplex PCR; TCRdb holds only in-frame clones, not every one. Of 80,000 to 95,000 clones listed, roughly 84% are singletons. The material was blood, obtained before dendritic cell vaccination. These receptors originate from a human donor with glioblastoma.

This rearrangement joins TRBV5-1 to TRBJ2-1; possibly TRBD2 for D (6 bases). Germline loops: CDR1 SGHRS, CDR2 YFSETQ. The CDR3 is made up of 14 amino acids. V lost 1 base, J lost 5 bases, and 10 bases lay in between. The CDR3 loop is CASSLFGGDNEQFF. The CDR3 nucleotides read TGCGCCAGCAGCTTGTTCGGGGGAGACAATGAGCAGTTCTTC.

J is TRBJ2-3 and V is TRBV4-2; D may be TRBD2 (6 bases). The germline V gene has CDR1 LGHNA and CDR2 YNFKEQ. The length of the CDR3 is 15 residues. Trimming removed 0 bases from V and 2 bases from J, with 9 bases in between. In DNA form, the CDR3 reads TGTGCCAGCAGCCAAGAGGACTATATCACAGATACGCAGTATTTT. This sequence encodes CASSQEDYITDTQYF.

The chain links TRBV11-2 to TRBJ2-3, with TRBD2 matching over 9 bases. The CDR3 contains 16 residues. CDR1 is SGHAT and CDR2 is FQNNGV in the germline V gene. After removal of 1 base from V and 2 bases from J, the junction contained 4 bases not matched to a gene. CDR3 loop: CASSLGAGGPTDTQYF. The CDR3 DNA sequence: TGTGCCAGCAGCTTAGGAGCGGGGGGACCCACAGATACGCAGTATTTT. The whole variable domain, filled in from reference TRBV11-2 and TRBJ2-3, reads EAGVAQSPRYKIIEKRQSVAFWCNPISGHATLYWYQQILGQGPKLLIQFQNNGVVDDSQLPKDRFSAERLKGVDSTLKIQPAKLEDSAVYLCASSLGAGGPTDTQYFGPGTRLTVL.

The CDR3 nucleotides are TGTGCCTGGAGTGTAGATAGCGGGGGGGTCTACAATGAGCAGTTCTTC. Amino acid sequence: CAWSVDSGGVYNEQFF. The rearrangement uses TRBV30 and TRBJ2-1, with 11 bases aligning to TRBD2. In germline, CDR1 is GTSNPN, CDR2 SVGIG (reference sequence). This CDR3 spans 16 amino acids. V shed 0 bases and J 3 bases; nucleotides not matched to a gene: 4.

The rearrangement links TRBV11-3 to TRBJ1-1, with no clear D. This CDR3 region has 13 residues. Germline CDR1 and CDR2: SGHNT and YENEEA. Trimming removed 1 base from V and 6 bases from J, with 9 bases in between. In DNA form, the CDR3 reads TGTGCCAGCAGCTTAGTTTCAGACTCTGAAGCTTTCTTT. Its protein is CASSLVSDSEAFF.

The V gene is TRBV6-1, the J gene TRBJ1-4; 9 nucleotides agree with TRBD1. Germline CDR1 reads MNHNS; CDR2 reads SASEGT. Unmatched junction bases numbered 1, after V lost 8 bases and J lost 3 bases. This CDR3 is built from 13 residues. Here the CDR3 DNA reads TGTGCCAGCGACAGGGGGTCTAATGAAAAACTGTTTTTT. It codes for CASDRGSNEKLFF.

In its sample, this clone was seen once. The chain links TRBV29-1 to TRBJ2-7; TRBD2 might be the D (6 bases). This CDR3 has 14 residues. The germline CDR1 and CDR2 sequences are SQVTM and ANQGSEA. V was cut by 2 bases and J by 1 base, with 12 bases left in between. The CDR3 sequence: CSVEPSEGSYEQYF. The CDR3 coding sequence is TGCAGCGTTGAACCTAGCGAGGGGTCCTACGAGCAGTACTTC.

This chain connects TRBV19 to TRBJ1-2; D unclear. V lost 7 bases and J lost 5, with 20 bases in between. The length of the CDR3 is 15 residues. In germline, CDR1 is LNHDA, CDR2 SQIVND (reference sequence). The CDR3 sequence is CASTLWEGIGYGYTF. The CDR3 DNA sequence: TGTGCCAGTACTCTATGGGAGGGCATCGGATATGGCTACACCTTC.

This sequence joins TRBV30 and TRBJ2-1; 12 bases align to TRBD2. The CDR3 is 13 amino acids. The germline V gene has CDR1 GTSNPN and CDR2 SVGIG (reference sequence). V lost 4 bases, J lost 13 bases, and 8 bases stayed unmatched. The CDR3 DNA reads as TGTGCCTGGAACCTAGCGGGGGGGCCAAGTCAGTTCTTC. Amino acids: CAWNLAGGPSQFF. Combining the CDR3 with reference TRBV30 and TRBJ2-1 gives the whole variable domain SQTIHQWPATLVQPVGSPLSLECTVEGTSNPNLYWYRQAAGRGLQLLFYSVGIGQISSEVPQNLSASRPQDRQFILSSKKLLLSDSGFYLCAWNLAGGPSQFFGPGTRLTVL.

The rearrangement links TRBV6-5 to TRBJ1-5; 10 bases are shared with TRBD1. Germline V gene data show CDR1 as MNHEY and CDR2 as SVGAGI. CDR3 length: 15 residues. The V gene end was trimmed by 4 bases and the J gene end by 7 bases; junction bases not matched to a gene: 7. This CDR3 is CASSSGTGVGQPQHF. CDR3 DNA: TGTGCCAGCAGTTCCGGGACAGGGGTTGGGCAGCCCCAGCATTTT.

The chain employs TRBV29-1 and TRBJ2-7, with TRBD1 matching 12 bases. Trimming at V came to 1 base and at J to 6 bases, leaving 10 bases not matched to a gene. The CDR3 sequence is 16 residues long. Germline values: CDR1 SQVTM, CDR2 ANQGSEA. The CDR3 nucleotides are TGCAGCGTTGAAGTCTTTGTCGGGACAGGGGGCGGCGAGCAGTACTTC. Translating it yields CSVEVFVGTGGGEQYF.

This chain uses TRBV6-1 with TRBJ2-1; TRBD2 aligns across 10 bases. The V segment lost 1 base and the J segment 7 bases; nucleotides outside the gene matches: 7. The length of the CDR3 is 16 residues. Per germline, CDR1 MNHNS and CDR2 SASEGT. CDR3 loop: CASSEDASSGGNEQFF. The DNA for the CDR3 is TGTGCCAGCAGTGAAGACGCGTCTAGCGGGGGAAATGAGCAGTTCTTC.

The rearrangement uses TRBV29-1 and TRBJ2-4; tentatively, D is TRBD2 (5 bases). CDR1 is SQVTM and CDR2 is ANQGSEA in the germline V gene. CDR3 length equals 13 residues. Trimming stripped 7 bases from V and 6 bases from J, with 16 bases between. CDR3 nucleotide sequence: TGCAGCGCTCAACCCACGGGATTAAACATTCAGTACTTC. This encodes CSAQPTGLNIQYF. The full variable domain, rest sourced from reference TRBV29-1 and TRBJ2-4, is SAVISQKPSRDICQRGTSLTIQCQVDSQVTMMFWYRQQPGQSLTLIATANQGSEATYESGFVIDKFPISRPNLTFSTLTVSNMSPEDSSIYLCSAQPTGLNIQYFGAGTRLSVL.

This clone was seen more than once but under ten times. This chain links TRBV6-5 with TRBJ1-3; possibly TRBD1 for D (5 bases). The CDR3 covers 14 residues. V was trimmed by 5 bases and J by 2 bases, leaving 10 bases between them. CDR1 is MNHEY, CDR2 SVGAGI, per germline. The CDR3: CASSRRQPGNTIYF. The CDR3 DNA follows: TGTGCCAGCAGTAGGAGACAGCCTGGAAACACCATATATTTT.

The chain employs TRBV6-5 and TRBJ1-6; TRBD1 matches 7 bases. The trim removed 2 bases at V and 7 bases at J, leaving 2 bases unmatched. The CDR3 runs 14 residues. Germline values: CDR1 MNHEY, CDR2 SVGAGI. The CDR3 sequence is CASSYEGGNSPLHF. CDR3 in DNA: TGTGCCAGCAGTTACGAAGGGGGCAATTCACCCCTCCACTTT.

The rearrangement uses TRBV6-1 and TRBJ1-1; 7 nucleotides line up with TRBD1. This CDR3 spans 15 amino acids. Germline V gene lookup returns CDR1 MNHNS and CDR2 SASEGT. V lost 7 bases, J lost 1 base, and 9 bases stayed unmatched. CDR3 region: CASKRPRGANTEAFF. The DNA for the CDR3 is TGTGCCAGCAAAAGACCCAGGGGGGCGAACACTGAAGCTTTCTTT.

The J gene is TRBJ2-7, the V gene TRBV6-1; the D gene is possibly TRBD2 (5 bases). Trimming stripped 3 bases from V and 5 bases from J, with 11 bases between. The CDR3 is 13 amino acids. CDR1 MNHNS and CDR2 SASEGT come from the germline V gene. This chain's CDR3 is CASSEGGWNEQYF. The CDR3 DNA reads TGTGCCAGCAGTGAGGGCGGGTGGAACGAGCAGTACTTC.

The rearrangement joins TRBV19 to TRBJ1-2; 8 bases fit TRBD1. Trimming at V came to 10 bases and at J to 5 bases, leaving 15 bases not matched to a gene. The CDR3 loop spans 15 amino acids. The V gene's germline CDR1 is LNHDA and CDR2 SQIVND (reference sequence). The CDR3 loop is CANKGQGAAIYGYTF. CDR3 in DNA: TGTGCCAATAAGGGGCAGGGGGCCGCTATATATGGCTACACCTTC.

The CDR3 sequence: CASSAASGRSYNEQFF. The CDR3, as DNA: TGTGCCAGCAGTGCTGCTAGCGGGCGCTCCTACAATGAGCAGTTCTTC. V usage is TRBV6-4 and J usage is TRBJ2-1, with 8 bases aligning to TRBD2. Germline CDR1 is MRHNA and CDR2 is SNTAGT. V lost 4 bases and J lost 0; bases outside the gene matches: 5. The length of the CDR3 is 16 residues.

This clone was detected only a few times. V is TRBV2 and J is TRBJ2-7, with unresolved D. This CDR3 spans 12 amino acids. Deletions cut 3 bases from V and 2 bases from J, with 5 bases between. Looked up from germline, CDR1 is SNHLY and CDR2 is FYNNEI. Here the CDR3 DNA reads TGTGCCAGCAGTGACACTCCCTACGAGCAGTACTTC. Amino acids: CASSDTPYEQYF.